Listed below are T cell receptor beta chains from one sample, sequenced in a study of blood T cell repertoires in COVID-19. The protocol was immunoSEQ multiplex PCR, while the TCRdb copy is restricted to in-frame clones and leaves out a portion. The table lists some 150,000 clones, more than 75% of them singletons. Sequences were obtained from peripheral blood. These receptors were obtained from a human donor in a cohort sampled during active COVID-19. Both conserved end residues are part of each CDR3. Fields, in order: J gene, V gene, clone size, D gene, CDR3 protein, CDR3 DNA. A D gene is named only where the DNA matches it firmly. A clone size is listed for some rows: how often the clone was seen (once, few, many), or a class if it is expanded.

TRBJ1-4 | TRBV6-1 | - | TRBD1 | CASSEMRGQREKLFF | TGTGCCAGCAGTGAAATGAGGGGGCAGAGGGAAAAACTGTTTTTT
TRBJ2-3 | TRBV5-6 | - | TRBD1 | CASSEQGTVETDTQYF | TGTGCCAGCAGCGAACAGGGGACGGTGGAAACAGATACGCAGTATTTT
TRBJ1-2 | TRBV6-5 | - | - | CASSLRRDTFCTF | TGTGCCAGCAGTCTACGCCGGGACACCTTCTGCACCTTC
TRBJ1-2 | TRBV3-1/TRBV3-2 | few | - | CASSPLGGYYGYTF | TGTGCCAGCAGCCCATTAGGCGGGTACTATGGCTACACCTTC
TRBJ1-5 | TRBV2 | - | - | CASSEGWGGSGQPQHF | TGTGCCAGCAGTGAAGGTTGGGGGGGCTCCGGTCAGCCCCAGCATTTT
TRBJ2-5 | TRBV18 | - | - | CASFGGIQETQYF | TGTGCCAGCTTTGGCGGGATCCAAGAGACCCAGTACTTC
TRBJ1-4 | TRBV2 | - | - | CASSVSFEKLFF | TGTGCCAGCAGCGTCTCTTTTGAAAAACTGTTTTTT
TRBJ1-5 | TRBV27 | - | - | CASSWSGYSNQPQHF | TGTGCCAGCAGTTGGAGCGGTTATAGCAATCAGCCCCAGCATTTT
TRBJ2-1 | TRBV7-8 | - | TRBD2 | CASSPTRRREGDEQFF | TGTGCCAGCAGCCCCACGCGTCGGCGGGAGGGGGATGAGCAGTTCTTC
TRBJ2-1 | TRBV10-2 | many | TRBD2 | CASSELAGLSPGTVHNEQFF | TGCGCCAGCAGTGAGTTAGCGGGATTATCCCCGGGAACGGTGCACAATGAGCAGTTCTTC
TRBJ1-2 | TRBV6-5 | - | TRBD1 | CASSYSSGGSGYTF | TGTGCCAGCAGTTACTCATCAGGGGGCTCTGGCTACACCTTC
TRBJ1-5 | TRBV4-2 | few | - | CASSQVIGSNQPQHF | TGTGCCAGCAGCCAAGTAATCGGTAGCAATCAGCCCCAGCATTTT
TRBJ2-5 | TRBV6-2/TRBV6-3 | - | TRBD2 | CASSQLHSGGQETQYF | TGTGCCAGCAGTCAACTCCATAGCGGGGGGCAAGAGACCCAGTACTTC
TRBJ2-7 | TRBV3-1/TRBV3-2 | - | TRBD1 | CASSPEQRYRGYEQYF | TGTGCCAGCAGCCCAGAACAGAGATACAGGGGATACGAGCAGTACTTC
TRBJ1-1 | TRBV18 | - | TRBD1 | CASSFRQGSMNTEAFF | TGTGCCAGCTCGTTTCGACAGGGCTCGATGAACACTGAAGCTTTCTTT
TRBJ2-1 | TRBV7-2 | - | TRBD2 | CASSLANGRKQFF | TGTGCCAGCAGCTTAGCCAACGGGAGGAAGCAGTTCTTC
TRBJ2-3 | TRBV6-1 | - | TRBD2 | CASSELTSGGGTQYF | TGTGCCAGCAGTGAACTGACTAGCGGGGGAGGTACGCAGTATTTT
TRBJ2-7 | TRBV3-1/TRBV3-2 | - | - | CASSPRRGEQYF | TGTGCCAGCAGCCCCCGACGGGGGGAGCAGTACTTC
TRBJ2-5 | TRBV5-8 | - | TRBD1 | CASSPRVGTEYF | TGTGCCAGCAGCCCCAGGGTCGGGACAGAGTACTTC
TRBJ2-2 | TRBV5-1 | - | TRBD2 | CASSLAGGSPGELFF | TGCGCCAGCAGTTTAGCGGGGGGCTCCCCCGGGGAGCTGTTTTTT
TRBJ2-3 | TRBV11-2 | - | TRBD1 | CASSLLDRVSTDTQYF | TGTGCCAGCAGCTTACTGGACAGGGTTAGCACAGATACGCAGTATTTT
TRBJ2-7 | TRBV13 | - | - | CASSPGESSYEQYF | TGTGCCAGCAGCCCAGGGGAAAGCTCCTACGAGCAGTACTTC
TRBJ1-3 | TRBV29-1 | - | - | CSVDNRFDPSSGNTIYF | TGCAGCGTTGATAACAGGTTCGACCCCTCATCTGGAAACACCATATATTTT
TRBJ1-2 | TRBV3-1/TRBV3-2 | once | TRBD1 | CASSSDRGHYGYTF | TGTGCCAGCAGCTCCGACAGGGGGCATTATGGCTACACCTTC
TRBJ2-2 | TRBV4-1 | - | TRBD2 | CASSQDGASGYNTGELFF | TGCGCCAGCAGCCAAGATGGGGCTAGCGGTTATAACACCGGGGAGCTGTTTTTT
TRBJ2-2 | TRBV6-5 | - | - | CASTVAGTNTGELFF | TGTGCCAGCACCGTCGCGGGAACTAACACCGGGGAGCTGTTTTTT
TRBJ1-3 | TRBV9 | - | TRBD1 | CASSPRQGGGNTIYF | TGTGCCAGCAGCCCGCGACAGGGGGGTGGAAACACCATATATTTT
TRBJ1-5 | TRBV10-2 | few | - | CASSEQGRQPQHF | TGCGCCAGCAGTGAGCAGGGTCGACAGCCCCAGCATTTT
TRBJ2-1 | TRBV4-1 | - | TRBD2 | CASSQDTSGRANEQFF | TGCGCCAGCAGCCAAGATACTAGCGGGAGGGCCAATGAGCAGTTCTTC
TRBJ1-2 | TRBV28 | - | - | CASSFIGTPRGYGYTF | TGTGCCAGCAGTTTTATCGGGACACCCCGGGGCTATGGCTACACCTTC
TRBJ1-5 | TRBV6-2/TRBV6-3 | - | TRBD1 | CASSRDSQSPQHF | TGTGCCAGCAGTCGGGACAGTCAAAGCCCCCAGCATTTT
TRBJ1-5 | TRBV19 | - | TRBD1 | CASSIGQGNQPQHF | TGTGCCAGTAGTATAGGACAGGGAAATCAGCCCCAGCATTTT
TRBJ2-5 | TRBV28 | - | TRBD2 | CASSLDSGVRETQYF | TGTGCCAGCAGTTTGGATAGCGGGGTCCGGGAGACCCAGTACTTC
TRBJ2-6 | TRBV4-1 | - | TRBD1 | CASSQPPTGVPSGANVLTF | TGCGCCAGCAGCCAACCCCCGACAGGGGTCCCTTCTGGGGCCAACGTCCTGACTTTC
TRBJ2-3 | TRBV6-6 | few | TRBD1 | CATLQGTDTQYF | TGTGCCACCCTACAGGGGACAGATACGCAGTATTTT
TRBJ2-5 | TRBV5-1 | - | TRBD2 | CARSLAGGDGETQYF | TGCGCCCGCAGCTTGGCCGGGGGGGACGGGGAGACCCAGTACTTC